These T cell receptor beta chains were read from a single sample in a study of shared clonotypes between healthy human individuals. Only in-frame clones appear in the TCRdb table, and some are missing; sequencing was by immunoSEQ multiplex PCR. The sample records about 2.1 million clones, roughly 95% being singletons. The sequencing sample was made of naive CD8+ T cells from PBMCs. The receptors derive from a man between 18 and 35 years old in good health. Some clones in this sample may be carry-over from other donors' samples. Both conserved end residues are part of each CDR3. D genes are given only for firm matches. Rows may omit the clone size; those that give it use once, few, many or a size class.

V	length	size	J	D	DNA	CDR3
TRBV9	16	NA	TRBJ2-5	NA	TGTGCCAGCAGCGCCCAGGGGCTAGGAGCGCGAGAGACCCAGTACTTC	CASSAQGLGARETQYF
TRBV7-2	15	NA	TRBJ2-1	TRBD2	TGTGCCAGCAGCTTAATAAGCGGGAGCTTCAATGAGCAGTTCTTC	CASSLISGSFNEQFF
TRBV10-1	16	few	TRBJ2-3	NA	TGCGCCAGCAGGCTGGGGGGAGGATATTTCACAGATACGCAGTATTTT	CASRLGGGYFTDTQYF
TRBV5-4	17	NA	TRBJ1-2	NA	TGTGCCAGCAGCTTACAGGTTACCTTGTCGTCTAGCTATGGCTACACCTTC	CASSLQVTLSSSYGYTF
TRBV27	16	NA	TRBJ2-5	NA	TGTGCCAGCAGTCCCCTTGGTCCGGGCACCTCGGAGACCCAGTACTTC	CASSPLGPGTSETQYF
TRBV9	18	NA	TRBJ2-1	NA	TGTGCCAGCAGCGTAGATTGGTTCGGGGGGCTAGCCAACAGTGAGCAGTTCTTC	CASSVDWFGGLANSEQFF
TRBV27	13	few	TRBJ1-2	NA	TGTGCCAGCAGTTTATCCAGCTTCTATGGCTACACCTTC	CASSLSSFYGYTF
TRBV28	16	NA	TRBJ1-2	NA	TGTGCCAGCAGTTCGCCTACTTGGATTCCAACCTATGGCTACACCTTC	CASSSPTWIPTYGYTF
TRBV28	15	NA	TRBJ2-6	NA	TGTGCCAGCAGTTCCCCAAGGGACGGGGCCAACGTCCTGACTTTC	CASSSPRDGANVLTF
TRBV5-4	15	NA	TRBJ1-2	TRBD1	TGTGCCAGCAGCTTGACAATGACAGGGAACTATGGCTACACCTTC	CASSLTMTGNYGYTF
TRBV7-9	13	NA	TRBJ2-1	NA	TGTGCCAGCAGCTTAGGGGGAGTGAATGAGCAGTTCTTC	CASSLGGVNEQFF
TRBV7-9	13	NA	TRBJ1-2	NA	TGTGCCAGCAGGCCCAGGGTGGGCTATGGCTACACCTTC	CASRPRVGYGYTF
TRBV7-8	15	NA	TRBJ2-3	NA	TGTGCCAGCAGCTTTTCGAGCAGTAGCACAGATACGCAGTATTTT	CASSFSSSSTDTQYF
TRBV6-1	14	NA	TRBJ1-1	TRBD1	TGTGCCAGCAGGACAGGGGGCGCTGGAACTGAAGCTTTCTTT	CASRTGGAGTEAFF
TRBV19	17	NA	TRBJ1-5	TRBD1	TGTGCCAGTAGTATTATCTTTGGACAGGGTTGGGATCAGCCCCAGCATTTT	CASSIIFGQGWDQPQHF
TRBV28	14	NA	TRBJ2-3	NA	TGTGCCAGCAGTTTATCTACGGGGACAGATACGCAGTATTTT	CASSLSTGTDTQYF
TRBV5-1	14	NA	TRBJ2-5	TRBD2	TGCGCCAGCGGGACTAGCGGGAGCCAAGAGACCCAGTACTTC	CASGTSGSQETQYF
TRBV5-1	15	NA	TRBJ2-5	TRBD1	TGCGCCAGCAGCTTGAGGACAGGGGGCATAGAGACCCAGTACTTC	CASSLRTGGIETQYF
TRBV27	15	NA	TRBJ2-7	NA	TGTGCCAGCAGTTTATGGCAGGTCGGGGTTAACGAGCAGTACTTC	CASSLWQVGVNEQYF
TRBV7-3	17	NA	TRBJ2-3	NA	TGTGCCAGCAGCTTAGGTCCCCCAGGGGACCCCACAGATACGCAGTATTTT	CASSLGPPGDPTDTQYF
TRBV5-1	14	NA	TRBJ2-3	NA	TGCGCCAGCAGCTTGCGGGTCTTTTCAGATACGCAGTATTTT	CASSLRVFSDTQYF
TRBV6-5	16	once	TRBJ2-7	TRBD2	TGTGCCAGCAGTTACTCGACGGGACTAGCGGGAGACGAGCAGTACTTC	CASSYSTGLAGDEQYF
TRBV5-1	19	NA	TRBJ2-3	TRBD1	TGCGCCAGCAGCTTGGATTACCCCGGTGGGACAGGAATGGGAGATACGCAGTATTTT	CASSLDYPGGTGMGDTQYF
TRBV19	12	NA	TRBJ2-1	NA	TGTGCCAGTAGTGGGGTGATGATAGAGCAGTTCTTC	CASSGVMIEQFF
TRBV6-1	14	NA	TRBJ1-2	NA	TGTGCCAGCAGTGAATACAGAGGAAACTATGGCTACACCTTC	CASSEYRGNYGYTF
TRBV28	13	once	TRBJ2-2	NA	TGTGCCAGCGTAGGGAGGAACACCGGGGAGCTGTTTTTT	CASVGRNTGELFF
TRBV5-1	15	NA	TRBJ2-3	NA	TGCGCCAGCAGCACCGCCAGGGGTAGCACAGATACGCAGTATTTT	CASSTARGSTDTQYF
TRBV10-1	13	NA	TRBJ1-4	NA	TGCGCCAGCAGTGAGTCCGGCCTGGGAAAACTGTTTTTT	CASSESGLGKLFF
TRBV10-1	12	NA	TRBJ2-1	TRBD2	TGCGCCAGCGGGGGGGTGGTTAATGAGCAGTTCTTC	CASGGVVNEQFF
TRBV5-1	15	NA	TRBJ2-1	TRBD2	TGCGCCAGCAGCTTGGGCGGGAGGGCCAGGTTTGAGCAGTTCTTC	CASSLGGRARFEQFF
TRBV4-2	15	NA	TRBJ2-5	NA	TGTGCCAGCAGCCAAGATCTTACTAGAGGAGAGACCCAGTACTTC	CASSQDLTRGETQYF
TRBV10-3	13	NA	TRBJ1-4	NA	TGTGCCATCAGTGTTGGGGGCGCCGAAAAACTGTTTTTT	CAISVGGAEKLFF
TRBV27	12	NA	TRBJ2-1	TRBD1	TGTGCCAGCAGTTTAATCAGGGGGCGGCAGTTCTTC	CASSLIRGRQFF
TRBV13	14	NA	TRBJ1-2	TRBD1	TGTGCCAGCAGCGGCCCGGGACAGGTCTATGGCTACACCTTC	CASSGPGQVYGYTF
TRBV5-1	16	NA	TRBJ2-1	NA	TGCGCCAGCAGCTTGGTTCTAGTTGCCCCCTACAATGAGCAGTTCTTC	CASSLVLVAPYNEQFF
TRBV9	13	NA	TRBJ1-3	NA	TGTGCCAGCAGCGGTGGGTCTGGAAACACCATATATTTT	CASSGGSGNTIYF
TRBV11-2	15	NA	TRBJ2-7	NA	TGTGCCAGCAGCTTAGAGCCGACGAGCTCCTACGAGCAGTACTTC	CASSLEPTSSYEQYF
TRBV4-1	14	NA	TRBJ2-2	NA	TGCGCCAGCAGCCGGGGGACGGGGCCCGGGGAGCTGTTTTTT	CASSRGTGPGELFF
TRBV29-1	14	once	TRBJ2-1	NA	TGCAGCGTTCCAAACCAGGGTAACTACAATGAGCAGTTCTTC	CSVPNQGNYNEQFF
TRBV28	16	NA	TRBJ2-5	TRBD1	TGTGCCAGCAGTTCCCCGCAGGGGGCAAAAAAAGAGACCCAGTACTTC	CASSSPQGAKKETQYF
TRBV27	15	NA	TRBJ2-7	NA	TGTGCCAGCAGTTTCAACGTTGGGAGCTCCTACGAGCAGTACTTC	CASSFNVGSSYEQYF
TRBV7-9	16	NA	TRBJ1-1	NA	TGTGCCACTCCGAAAAACCGGATAAGACAGGCCACTGAAGCTTTCTTT	CATPKNRIRQATEAFF
TRBV6-1	15	NA	TRBJ2-7	NA	TGTGCCAGCAGTGATTATCGGCAGGGTATCCACGAGCAGTACTTC	CASSDYRQGIHEQYF
TRBV4-3	15	NA	TRBJ1-2	NA	TGCGCCAGCAGCCAAGGACCTGACCCTAACTATGGCTACACCTTC	CASSQGPDPNYGYTF
TRBV14	15	NA	TRBJ1-2	TRBD1	TGTGCCAGCAGCCTTGGGACAGGGGGATGGTATGGCTACACCTTC	CASSLGTGGWYGYTF
TRBV11-3	13	NA	TRBJ2-2	NA	TGTGCCAGCAGCTCTGGGACTCCAGGGGAGCTGTTTTTT	CASSSGTPGELFF
TRBV27	13	once	TRBJ2-5	NA	TGTGCCACTGATGGCGGGGTTGGGGGGACCCAGTACTTC	CATDGGVGGTQYF
TRBV7-9	15	NA	TRBJ2-3	TRBD2	TGTGCCAGCAGCTCAACGACTGAGCGGGGAAATACGCAGTATTTT	CASSSTTERGNTQYF
TRBV27	16	NA	TRBJ2-2	TRBD2	TGTGCCAGCAGTTCTATATTAGCGGGAATATCCGGGGAGCTGTTTTTT	CASSSILAGISGELFF
TRBV7-2	12	NA	TRBJ2-7	NA	TGTGCCAGCAGCTTAGAAACCTACGAGCAGTACTTC	CASSLETYEQYF
TRBV9	13	NA	TRBJ1-1	TRBD1	TGTGCCAGCAGCGTGTCAGGGGGAACTGAAGCTTTCTTT	CASSVSGGTEAFF
TRBV29-1	11	NA	TRBJ1-2	NA	TGCAGCGCACCGGGACTTTATGGCTACACCTTC	CSAPGLYGYTF
TRBV6-5	14	NA	TRBJ1-1	NA	TGTGCCAGCAGTTTCCGGACGGCTAACACTGAAGCTTTCTTT	CASSFRTANTEAFF
TRBV19	12	NA	TRBJ2-1	TRBD1	TGTGCCAGTAGGACAGGGTACAATGAGCAGTTCTTC	CASRTGYNEQFF
TRBV7-9	13	NA	TRBJ1-2	TRBD1	TGTGCCAGCAGCTCAGGGGGCGGCTATGGCTACACCTTC	CASSSGGGYGYTF
TRBV16	14	NA	TRBJ2-1	TRBD1	TGTGCCAGCAGCCAAGGGACAGGGTCGGATGAGCAGTTCTTC	CASSQGTGSDEQFF
TRBV4-1	17	NA	TRBJ2-7	TRBD2	TGCGCCAGCAGCCAAGTTTATAGCGGGGGGGGATTCTACGAGCAGTACTTC	CASSQVYSGGGFYEQYF
TRBV28	14	NA	TRBJ2-1	NA	TGTGCCAGCAGTTTACCCGGAGTGGACAATGAGCAGTTCTTC	CASSLPGVDNEQFF
TRBV5-1	14	NA	TRBJ1-3	NA	TGCGCCAGCAGCTTGAGAGAATTTGGAAACACCATATATTTT	CASSLREFGNTIYF
TRBV28	15	once	TRBJ2-1	TRBD1	TGTGCCAGCAGTCCGGGACAGGGGGCGTTCAATGAGCAGTTCTTC	CASSPGQGAFNEQFF